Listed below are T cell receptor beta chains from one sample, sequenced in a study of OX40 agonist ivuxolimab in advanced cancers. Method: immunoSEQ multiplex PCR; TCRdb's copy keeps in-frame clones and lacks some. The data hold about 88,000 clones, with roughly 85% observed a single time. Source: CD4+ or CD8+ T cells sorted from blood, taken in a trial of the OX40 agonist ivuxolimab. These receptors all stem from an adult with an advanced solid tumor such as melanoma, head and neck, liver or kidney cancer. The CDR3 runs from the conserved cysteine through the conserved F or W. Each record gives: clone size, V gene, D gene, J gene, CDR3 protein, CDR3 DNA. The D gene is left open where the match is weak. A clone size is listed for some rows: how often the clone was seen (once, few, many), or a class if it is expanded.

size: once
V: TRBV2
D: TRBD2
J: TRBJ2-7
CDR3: CASSRTSGSEQYF
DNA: TGTGCCAGCAGCAGGACTAGCGGGAGCGAGCAGTACTTC

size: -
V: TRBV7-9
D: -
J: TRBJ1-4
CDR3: CASSLDVREKLFF
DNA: TGTGCCAGCAGCTTAGATGTTCGAGAAAAACTGTTTTTT

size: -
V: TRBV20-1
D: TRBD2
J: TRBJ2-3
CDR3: CRAGVADTQYF
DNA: TGCAGGGCGGGGGTGGCAGATACGCAGTATTTT

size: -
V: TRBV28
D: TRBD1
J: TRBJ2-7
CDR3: CASSSPSTGAHEQYF
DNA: TGTGCCAGCAGTTCCCCCTCGACAGGGGCCCACGAGCAGTACTTC

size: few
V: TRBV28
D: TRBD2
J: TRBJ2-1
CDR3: CASSSPVRAGGRRSSYNEQFF
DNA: TGTGCCAGCAGTTCCCCGGTCCGAGCGGGGGGCCGAAGAAGCTCCTACAATGAGCAGTTCTTC

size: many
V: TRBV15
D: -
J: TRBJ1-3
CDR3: CATSRRDLQGGNTIYF
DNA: TGTGCCACCAGCAGACGGGACCTTCAGGGGGGAAACACCATATATTTT

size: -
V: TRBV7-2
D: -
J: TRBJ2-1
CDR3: CASSLGGGVTIVEQFF
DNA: TGTGCCAGCAGCCTGGGGGGCGGGGTTACAATTGTTGAGCAGTTCTTC

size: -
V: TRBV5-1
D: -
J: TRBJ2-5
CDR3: CASSLAAQETQYF
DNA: TGCGCCAGCAGCTTGGCCGCACAAGAGACCCAGTACTTC

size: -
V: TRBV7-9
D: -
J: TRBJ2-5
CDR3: CASGWTDQETQYF
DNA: TGTGCCAGCGGTTGGACGGATCAAGAGACCCAGTACTTC

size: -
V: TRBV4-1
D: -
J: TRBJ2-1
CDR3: CASSQTPLENPFF
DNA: TGCGCCAGCAGCCAAACCCCCTTAGAGAATCCGTTCTTC

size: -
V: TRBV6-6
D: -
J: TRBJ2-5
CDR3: CASSLRGMETQYF
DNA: TGTGCCAGCAGTTTGAGGGGGATGGAGACCCAGTACTTC

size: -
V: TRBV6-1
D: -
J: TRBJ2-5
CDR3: CASRNSARSATQYF
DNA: TGTGCCAGCCGAAATTCGGCCAGGTCGGCGACCCAGTACTTC

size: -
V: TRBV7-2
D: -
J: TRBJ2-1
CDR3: CASSFMTGQGGEQFF
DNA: TGTGCCAGCAGCTTTATGACCGGCCAAGGGGGTGAGCAGTTCTTC

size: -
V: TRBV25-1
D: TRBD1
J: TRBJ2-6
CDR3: CASTTTRDRASGANVLTF
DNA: TGTGCCAGCACCACAACCCGGGACAGGGCCTCTGGGGCCAACGTCCTGACTTTC

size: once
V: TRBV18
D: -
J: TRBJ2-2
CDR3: CASSPQLGINTGELFF
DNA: TGTGCCAGCTCACCACAATTAGGCATCAACACCGGGGAGCTGTTTTTT

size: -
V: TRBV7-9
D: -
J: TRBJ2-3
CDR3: CASSFKLSTDTQYF
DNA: TGTGCCAGCAGCTTTAAGCTGAGCACAGATACGCAGTATTTT

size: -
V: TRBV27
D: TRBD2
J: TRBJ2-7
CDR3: CASSLGSGASSYEQYF
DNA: TGTGCCAGCAGTTTAGGGAGCGGGGCTAGCTCCTACGAGCAGTACTTC

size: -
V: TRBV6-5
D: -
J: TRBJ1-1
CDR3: CASSRSGRTEAFF
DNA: TGTGCCAGCAGTCGGTCGGGGCGAACTGAAGCTTTCTTT

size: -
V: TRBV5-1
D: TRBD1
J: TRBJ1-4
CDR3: CASSRRDRNIRANEKLFF
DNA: TGCGCCAGCAGTAGACGGGACAGGAATATTAGGGCTAATGAAAAACTGTTTTTT

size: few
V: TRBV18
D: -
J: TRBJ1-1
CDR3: CASSPQGIGTEAFF
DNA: TGTGCCAGCTCACCACAGGGGATTGGCACTGAAGCTTTCTTT

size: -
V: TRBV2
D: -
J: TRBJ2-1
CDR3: CARSREYYNEQFF
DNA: TGTGCCAGGAGCCGGGAATACTACAATGAGCAGTTCTTC

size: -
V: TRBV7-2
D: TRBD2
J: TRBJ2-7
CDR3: CASSLGTSGRGREQYF
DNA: TGTGCCAGCAGCTTAGGGACTAGCGGGAGGGGTCGCGAGCAGTACTTC

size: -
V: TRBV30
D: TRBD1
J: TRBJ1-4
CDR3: CAWSKGQTGLNEKLFF
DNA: TGTGCCTGGAGCAAGGGCCAGACAGGGCTTAATGAAAAACTGTTTTTT

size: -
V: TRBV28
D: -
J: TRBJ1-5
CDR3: CASNTRGDGAFGNQPQHF
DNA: TGTGCCAGCAATACAAGGGGGGACGGGGCCTTTGGCAATCAGCCCCAGCATTTT

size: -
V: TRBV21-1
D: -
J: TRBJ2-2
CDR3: CASSKAEGTGCTGELFF
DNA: TGTGCCAGCAGCAAAGCTGAGGGGACAGGGTGCACCGGGGAGCTGTTTTTT

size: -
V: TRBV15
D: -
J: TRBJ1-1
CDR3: CATSRGDNTEAFF
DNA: TGTGCCACCAGCAGAGGGGATAACACTGAAGCTTTCTTT

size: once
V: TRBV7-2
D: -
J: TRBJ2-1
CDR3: CASRFEGRGNEQFF
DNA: TGTGCCAGCAGGTTCGAGGGCCGGGGAAATGAGCAGTTCTTC

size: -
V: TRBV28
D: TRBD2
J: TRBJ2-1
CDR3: CASSSPSGDEQFF
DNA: TGTGCCAGCAGCTCTCCTAGCGGGGACGAGCAGTTCTTC

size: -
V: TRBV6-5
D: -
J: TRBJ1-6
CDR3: CASSVFPGHNSPLHF
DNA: TGTGCCAGCAGTGTTTTTCCGGGACATAATTCACCCCTCCACTTT

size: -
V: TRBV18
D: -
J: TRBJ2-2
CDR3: CASSSARGTGELFF
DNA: TGTGCCAGCTCGTCCGCCCGAGGGACCGGGGAGCTGTTTTTT

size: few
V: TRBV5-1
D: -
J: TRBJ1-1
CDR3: CASSASPGNTEAFF
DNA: TGCGCCAGCAGCGCCTCCCCAGGGAACACTGAAGCTTTCTTT

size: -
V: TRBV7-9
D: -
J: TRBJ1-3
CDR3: CASSSGNTIYF
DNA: TGTGCCAGCAGCTCAGGAAACACCATATATTTT

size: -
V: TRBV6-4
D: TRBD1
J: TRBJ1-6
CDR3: CASSPEGPGQMNNSPLHF
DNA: TGTGCCAGCAGCCCGGAAGGGCCGGGACAGATGAATAATTCACCCCTCCACTTT

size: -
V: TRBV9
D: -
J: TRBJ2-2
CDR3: CASSPHGRGHTGELFF
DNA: TGTGCCAGCAGCCCACACGGGAGGGGGCACACCGGGGAGCTGTTTTTT

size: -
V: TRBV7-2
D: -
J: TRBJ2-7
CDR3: CASSLALNRPSEQYF
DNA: TGTGCCAGCAGCTTAGCGCTTAACAGGCCCAGCGAGCAGTACTTC

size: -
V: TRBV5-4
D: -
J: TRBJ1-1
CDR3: CASSPIFSQNPEAFF
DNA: TGTGCCAGCAGCCCAATTTTTTCCCAAAATCCTGAAGCTTTCTTT

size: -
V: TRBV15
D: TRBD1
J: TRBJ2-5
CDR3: CATSRDRDRGKTQYF
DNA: TGTGCCACCAGCAGAGATCGCGACAGGGGAAAGACCCAGTACTTC